This is a list of T cell receptor beta chains from one sample in a study of blood T cell repertoires in COVID-19. The repertoire was sequenced with immunoSEQ multiplex PCR; TCRdb's copy has only in-frame clones and lacks some. The sample records 60,000 to 85,000 clones, approximately 83% being singletons. Sequenced material: peripheral blood. All receptors derive from a man older than 75 with acute or convalescent COVID-19. The CDR3 runs from the conserved cysteine through the conserved F or W. Fields, in order: D gene, J gene, CDR3 length, clone size, V gene, CDR3 DNA, CDR3 protein. D genes are given only for firm matches. The listing skips clone size in some rows; elsewhere it reads once, few, many or a size class.

D gene: NA
J gene: TRBJ2-7
CDR3 length: 14
clone size: NA
V gene: TRBV7-2
CDR3 DNA: TGTGCCAGCAGCTGGAACAGGGTATCCTACGAGCAGTACTTC
CDR3 protein: CASSWNRVSYEQYF

D gene: TRBD1
J gene: TRBJ2-7
CDR3 length: 13
clone size: NA
V gene: TRBV29-1
CDR3 DNA: TGCAGCGTTGTACGTGACAGGGGGGACGAGCAGTACTTC
CDR3 protein: CSVVRDRGDEQYF

D gene: TRBD1
J gene: TRBJ2-1
CDR3 length: 14
clone size: once
V gene: TRBV18
CDR3 DNA: TGTGCCAGCTCTAGGGACAGGGATAACGATGAGCAGTTCTTC
CDR3 protein: CASSRDRDNDEQFF

D gene: NA
J gene: TRBJ2-1
CDR3 length: 14
clone size: NA
V gene: TRBV2
CDR3 DNA: TGTGCCAGTAGAACTAGTCTCTCCTACAATGAGCAGTTCTTC
CDR3 protein: CASRTSLSYNEQFF

D gene: NA
J gene: TRBJ1-4
CDR3 length: 15
clone size: NA
V gene: TRBV28
CDR3 DNA: TGTGCCAGCACCCTTACGGCAGGTACGCATGAAAAACTGTTTTTT
CDR3 protein: CASTLTAGTHEKLFF

D gene: NA
J gene: TRBJ1-2
CDR3 length: 14
clone size: NA
V gene: TRBV10-3
CDR3 DNA: TGTGCCAATACGCCTACAGGGTCCAACTATGGCTACACCTTC
CDR3 protein: CANTPTGSNYGYTF

D gene: NA
J gene: TRBJ1-2
CDR3 length: 16
clone size: NA
V gene: TRBV28
CDR3 DNA: TGTGCCAGCAGTTCTCCCGACGCCGGTGGGAGCTATGGCTACACCTTC
CDR3 protein: CASSSPDAGGSYGYTF

D gene: NA
J gene: TRBJ2-1
CDR3 length: 14
clone size: NA
V gene: TRBV3-1/TRBV3-2
CDR3 DNA: TGTGCCAGCAGCCGAAGCGGAGAGGTCGGTGAGCAGTTCTTC
CDR3 protein: CASSRSGEVGEQFF

D gene: TRBD1
J gene: TRBJ1-3
CDR3 length: 15
clone size: NA
V gene: TRBV9
CDR3 DNA: TGTGCCAGCAGCGTAGGACAGGGTTTTGGTAACACCATATATTTT
CDR3 protein: CASSVGQGFGNTIYF

D gene: TRBD1
J gene: TRBJ1-2
CDR3 length: 15
clone size: NA
V gene: TRBV3-1/TRBV3-2
CDR3 DNA: TGTGCCAGCAGCCCGCTTAGGACAGGCCGCTATGGCTACACCTTC
CDR3 protein: CASSPLRTGRYGYTF

D gene: NA
J gene: TRBJ2-1
CDR3 length: 15
clone size: NA
V gene: TRBV27
CDR3 DNA: TGTGCCAGCAGTTTAAGAGCCCCGGGGGGCGGCGAGCAGTTCTTC
CDR3 protein: CASSLRAPGGGEQFF

D gene: NA
J gene: TRBJ2-5
CDR3 length: 15
clone size: NA
V gene: TRBV24-1
CDR3 DNA: TGTGCCACCAGTGCGGCGGGTTTCTTGGGGGAGACCCAGTACTTC
CDR3 protein: CATSAAGFLGETQYF

D gene: TRBD1
J gene: TRBJ2-1
CDR3 length: 16
clone size: NA
V gene: TRBV9
CDR3 DNA: TGTGCCAGCAGCGCAACAGGGGATAGGGGGTACAATGAGCAGTTCTTC
CDR3 protein: CASSATGDRGYNEQFF

D gene: NA
J gene: TRBJ2-3
CDR3 length: 15
clone size: NA
V gene: TRBV5-4
CDR3 DNA: TGTGCCAGCAGCTTCTCGGGGGACTCGGCAGATACGCAGTATTTT
CDR3 protein: CASSFSGDSADTQYF

D gene: NA
J gene: TRBJ1-3
CDR3 length: 19
clone size: NA
V gene: TRBV7-2
CDR3 DNA: TGTGCCAGCAGCTTATCGGCGGAACGGGGGTCTCTATCTGGAAACACCATATATTTT
CDR3 protein: CASSLSAERGSLSGNTIYF

D gene: NA
J gene: TRBJ2-5
CDR3 length: 15
clone size: NA
V gene: TRBV7-3
CDR3 DNA: TGTGCCAGCAGCCTACGGGGGGCTGTTAAAGAGACCCAGTACTTC
CDR3 protein: CASSLRGAVKETQYF

D gene: TRBD2
J gene: TRBJ2-5
CDR3 length: 14
clone size: NA
V gene: TRBV7-9
CDR3 DNA: TGTGCCAGCAGCTCCCCAGGTCGGGGGGGGGCCCAGTACTTC
CDR3 protein: CASSSPGRGGAQYF

D gene: TRBD2
J gene: TRBJ2-7
CDR3 length: 17
clone size: NA
V gene: TRBV18
CDR3 DNA: TGTGCCAGCTCACCACCTCAAGGGGGACGGGGGGGAAACGAGCAGTACTTC
CDR3 protein: CASSPPQGGRGGNEQYF

D gene: NA
J gene: TRBJ1-4
CDR3 length: 17
clone size: few
V gene: TRBV15
CDR3 DNA: TGTGCCACCAGCACAGCCTCCAGGGGACGGACTAATGAAAAACTGTTTTTT
CDR3 protein: CATSTASRGRTNEKLFF

D gene: NA
J gene: TRBJ2-2
CDR3 length: 15
clone size: NA
V gene: TRBV15
CDR3 DNA: TGTGCCACCAGCAGAGTGGGGCGTGACACCGGGGAGCTGTTTTTT
CDR3 protein: CATSRVGRDTGELFF

D gene: TRBD1
J gene: TRBJ2-7
CDR3 length: 13
clone size: NA
V gene: TRBV6-5
CDR3 DNA: TGTGCCAGCAGATCCGGGACAGACTACGAGCAGTACTTC
CDR3 protein: CASRSGTDYEQYF

D gene: TRBD2
J gene: TRBJ2-5
CDR3 length: 16
clone size: NA
V gene: TRBV3-1/TRBV3-2
CDR3 DNA: TGTGCCAGCAGCCGATCGTTGATAGCGGGAGGGGAGACCCAGTACTTC
CDR3 protein: CASSRSLIAGGETQYF

D gene: NA
J gene: TRBJ1-1
CDR3 length: 14
clone size: once
V gene: TRBV5-5
CDR3 DNA: TGTGCCAGCAGCTACCTCCGAGGGAACACTGAAGCTTTCTTT
CDR3 protein: CASSYLRGNTEAFF

D gene: NA
J gene: TRBJ1-6
CDR3 length: 13
clone size: NA
V gene: TRBV10-3
CDR3 DNA: TGTGCCATCAGTTTCAATGATAATTCACCCCTCCACTTT
CDR3 protein: CAISFNDNSPLHF

D gene: TRBD1
J gene: TRBJ2-7
CDR3 length: 16
clone size: NA
V gene: TRBV6-2/TRBV6-3
CDR3 DNA: TGTGCCAGCAGTACTTTCCCGGGACAGGGGAATAACGAGCAGTACTTC
CDR3 protein: CASSTFPGQGNNEQYF

D gene: NA
J gene: TRBJ1-1
CDR3 length: 14
clone size: NA
V gene: TRBV19
CDR3 DNA: TGTGCCAGTACCTCAGAGGTTTTGAACACTGAAGCTTTCTTT
CDR3 protein: CASTSEVLNTEAFF

D gene: NA
J gene: TRBJ2-7
CDR3 length: 16
clone size: NA
V gene: TRBV5-5
CDR3 DNA: TGTGCCAGCAGCTTGGAAGTGTCTAGCGTTTCCTACGAGCAGTACTTC
CDR3 protein: CASSLEVSSVSYEQYF

D gene: TRBD1
J gene: TRBJ2-1
CDR3 length: 15
clone size: NA
V gene: TRBV13
CDR3 DNA: TGTGCCAGCAGCTTCCCGGGACAGGGATACAATGAGCAGTTCTTC
CDR3 protein: CASSFPGQGYNEQFF

D gene: NA
J gene: TRBJ1-4
CDR3 length: 15
clone size: NA
V gene: TRBV2
CDR3 DNA: TGTGCTTCAGCGTACAGGGATGGGGCGAGCGAAAAACTGTTTTTT
CDR3 protein: CASAYRDGASEKLFF

D gene: TRBD1
J gene: TRBJ2-5
CDR3 length: 15
clone size: NA
V gene: TRBV18
CDR3 DNA: TGTGCCAGCTCACCAGGGACAGGGCTCCAAGAGACCCAGTACTTC
CDR3 protein: CASSPGTGLQETQYF

D gene: NA
J gene: TRBJ2-7
CDR3 length: 15
clone size: NA
V gene: TRBV9
CDR3 DNA: TGTGCCAGCAGCCCCCGACACACCGACATCTACGAGCAGTACTTC
CDR3 protein: CASSPRHTDIYEQYF

D gene: NA
J gene: TRBJ2-3
CDR3 length: 16
clone size: NA
V gene: TRBV7-2
CDR3 DNA: TGTGCCAGCACCCTGTCCGGACAGAGAAGCACAGATACGCAGTATTTT
CDR3 protein: CASTLSGQRSTDTQYF

D gene: TRBD1
J gene: TRBJ1-4
CDR3 length: 14
clone size: once
V gene: TRBV2
CDR3 DNA: TGTGCCAGCTCCTACCGGGACAGAGGGGAAAAACTGTTTTTT
CDR3 protein: CASSYRDRGEKLFF

D gene: NA
J gene: TRBJ1-1
CDR3 length: 12
clone size: NA
V gene: TRBV11-3
CDR3 DNA: TGTGCCAGCAGCCGGGAGAACACTGAAGCTTTCTTT
CDR3 protein: CASSRENTEAFF

D gene: TRBD1
J gene: TRBJ1-4
CDR3 length: 20
clone size: NA
V gene: TRBV3-1/TRBV3-2
CDR3 DNA: TGTGCCAGCAGCCGTAACAACCGGATAGGGACAGGGGCGTTTGATGAAAAACTGTTTTTT
CDR3 protein: CASSRNNRIGTGAFDEKLFF

D gene: TRBD2
J gene: TRBJ2-7
CDR3 length: 14
clone size: once
V gene: TRBV5-6
CDR3 DNA: TGTGCCAGCAGCTCTCCCGGGACTAGCTACGAGCAGTACTTC
CDR3 protein: CASSSPGTSYEQYF

D gene: NA
J gene: TRBJ2-1
CDR3 length: 12
clone size: medium-sized
V gene: TRBV11-1
CDR3 DNA: TGTGCCAGCAGCTCAAGACTCGATGAGCAGTTCTTC
CDR3 protein: CASSSRLDEQFF

D gene: NA
J gene: TRBJ1-4
CDR3 length: 16
clone size: NA
V gene: TRBV28
CDR3 DNA: TGTGCCAGCAGTTTATCAGGGGCGCCCACTAATGAAAAACTGTTTTTT
CDR3 protein: CASSLSGAPTNEKLFF

D gene: NA
J gene: TRBJ2-7
CDR3 length: 16
clone size: NA
V gene: TRBV28
CDR3 DNA: TGTGCCAGCAGTCCAACGACAGGCCGGAGCTCCTACGAGCAGTACTTC
CDR3 protein: CASSPTTGRSSYEQYF

D gene: TRBD1
J gene: TRBJ1-1
CDR3 length: 13
clone size: NA
V gene: TRBV28
CDR3 DNA: TGTGCCAGCAGACAGGGGAGTCAGACTGAAGCTTTCTTT
CDR3 protein: CASRQGSQTEAFF

D gene: TRBD1
J gene: TRBJ2-7
CDR3 length: 17
clone size: once
V gene: TRBV19
CDR3 DNA: TGTGCCAGTAGTATATCGGGTGTGGGGACAGGGACCTACGAGCAGTACTTC
CDR3 protein: CASSISGVGTGTYEQYF

D gene: TRBD1
J gene: TRBJ2-7
CDR3 length: 18
clone size: NA
V gene: TRBV5-5
CDR3 DNA: TGTGCCAGCAGCTTAGGAATAGGACAGGGGGCCCTTTCCTACGAGCAGTACTTC
CDR3 protein: CASSLGIGQGALSYEQYF

D gene: NA
J gene: TRBJ1-2
CDR3 length: 17
clone size: NA
V gene: TRBV19
CDR3 DNA: TGTGCCATAACCTTACCTTGTCGGGAGACTTGTAACTATGGCTACACCTTC
CDR3 protein: CAITLPCRETCNYGYTF

D gene: NA
J gene: TRBJ1-1
CDR3 length: 17
clone size: NA
V gene: TRBV27
CDR3 DNA: TGTGCCAGCAGTCCAAACCCGCCAGGGGCTCTGAACACTGAAGCTTTCTTT
CDR3 protein: CASSPNPPGALNTEAFF

D gene: TRBD1
J gene: TRBJ1-6
CDR3 length: 15
clone size: NA
V gene: TRBV7-2
CDR3 DNA: TGTGCCAGCAGCTGGCGACAGGGGGCAAATTCACCCCTCCACTTT
CDR3 protein: CASSWRQGANSPLHF

D gene: NA
J gene: TRBJ1-2
CDR3 length: 13
clone size: NA
V gene: TRBV28
CDR3 DNA: TGTGCCAGCAGTGGGGGGTCGTACTATGGCTACACCTTC
CDR3 protein: CASSGGSYYGYTF

D gene: NA
J gene: TRBJ1-6
CDR3 length: 16
clone size: NA
V gene: TRBV27
CDR3 DNA: TGTGCCAGCAAATCCCCTTCTCTAGGGAGGAATTCACCCCTCCACTTT
CDR3 protein: CASKSPSLGRNSPLHF

D gene: TRBD1
J gene: TRBJ2-7
CDR3 length: 15
clone size: NA
V gene: TRBV5-1
CDR3 DNA: TGCGCCAGCAGCTCGGACAGGGGGCACACCTACGAGCAGTACTTC
CDR3 protein: CASSSDRGHTYEQYF

D gene: TRBD1
J gene: TRBJ1-2
CDR3 length: 15
clone size: few
V gene: TRBV4-3
CDR3 DNA: TGCGCCAGCAGTCTTAACAGGGGGCAGGCATATGGCTACACCTTC
CDR3 protein: CASSLNRGQAYGYTF

D gene: TRBD1
J gene: TRBJ2-2
CDR3 length: 14
clone size: NA
V gene: TRBV2
CDR3 DNA: TGTGCCAGCGGACAGGGGTGGAACACCGGGGAGCTGTTTTTT
CDR3 protein: CASGQGWNTGELFF

D gene: TRBD1
J gene: TRBJ1-5
CDR3 length: 14
clone size: NA
V gene: TRBV25-1
CDR3 DNA: TGTGCCAGCTCAGGGACAGATAGCAATCAGCCCCAGCATTTT
CDR3 protein: CASSGTDSNQPQHF

D gene: TRBD2
J gene: TRBJ2-7
CDR3 length: 19
clone size: NA
V gene: TRBV6-1
CDR3 DNA: TGTGCCAGCAGTGAAGCACTTTCCGACTACAGCGGGATGTCCTACGAGCAGTACTTC
CDR3 protein: CASSEALSDYSGMSYEQYF

D gene: NA
J gene: TRBJ1-4
CDR3 length: 16
clone size: NA
V gene: TRBV6-1
CDR3 DNA: TGTGCCAGCAGTGAGATACAGGGCGAGGGGGTTGAAAAACTGTTTTTT
CDR3 protein: CASSEIQGEGVEKLFF

D gene: NA
J gene: TRBJ1-1
CDR3 length: 15
clone size: NA
V gene: TRBV4-1
CDR3 DNA: TGCGCCAGCAGCCGTCCTAGGGCAGGGGACACTGAAGCTTTCTTT
CDR3 protein: CASSRPRAGDTEAFF

D gene: NA
J gene: TRBJ1-5
CDR3 length: 15
clone size: NA
V gene: TRBV18
CDR3 DNA: TGTGCCAGCTCACCGACAGCCGATAGCAATCAGCCCCAGCATTTT
CDR3 protein: CASSPTADSNQPQHF

D gene: NA
J gene: TRBJ2-2
CDR3 length: 13
clone size: NA
V gene: TRBV6-5
CDR3 DNA: TGTGCCAGCAGTCTGAGGGATGCCGGGGAGCTGTTTTTT
CDR3 protein: CASSLRDAGELFF

D gene: TRBD2
J gene: TRBJ2-3
CDR3 length: 16
clone size: once
V gene: TRBV7-2
CDR3 DNA: TGTGCCAGCAGCCGCTCGCAAACGGGGGGTACAGATACGCAGTATTTT
CDR3 protein: CASSRSQTGGTDTQYF

D gene: NA
J gene: TRBJ2-3
CDR3 length: 15
clone size: NA
V gene: TRBV7-3
CDR3 DNA: TGTGCCAGCAGCAATGGACAGTCTCCCCTCAATACGCAGTATTTT
CDR3 protein: CASSNGQSPLNTQYF